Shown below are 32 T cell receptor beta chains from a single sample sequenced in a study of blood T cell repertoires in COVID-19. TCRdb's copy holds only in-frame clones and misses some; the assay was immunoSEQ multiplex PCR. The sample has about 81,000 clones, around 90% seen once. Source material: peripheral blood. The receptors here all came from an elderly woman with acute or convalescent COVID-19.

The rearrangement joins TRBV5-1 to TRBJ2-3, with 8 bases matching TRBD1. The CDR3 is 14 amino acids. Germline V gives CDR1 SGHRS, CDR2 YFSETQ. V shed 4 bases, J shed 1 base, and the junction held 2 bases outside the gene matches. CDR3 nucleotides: TGCGCCAGCAGCGGGGGACAGGGCACAGATACGCAGTATTTT. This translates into CASSGGQGTDTQYF.

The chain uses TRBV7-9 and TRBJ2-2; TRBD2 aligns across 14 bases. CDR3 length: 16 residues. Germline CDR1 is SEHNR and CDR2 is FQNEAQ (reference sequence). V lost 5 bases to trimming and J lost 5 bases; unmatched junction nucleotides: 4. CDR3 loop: CASSPGTSGRTGELFF. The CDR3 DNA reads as TGTGCCAGCAGCCCCGGGACTAGCGGGAGAACCGGGGAGCTGTTTTTT.

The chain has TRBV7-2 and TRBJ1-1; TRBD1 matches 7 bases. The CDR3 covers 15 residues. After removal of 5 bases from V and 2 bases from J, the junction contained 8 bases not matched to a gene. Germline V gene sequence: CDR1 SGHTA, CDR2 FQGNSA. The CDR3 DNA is TGTGCCAGCAGCCGGCCGGGACAGCCTAACACTGAAGCTTTCTTT. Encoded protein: CASSRPGQPNTEAFF.

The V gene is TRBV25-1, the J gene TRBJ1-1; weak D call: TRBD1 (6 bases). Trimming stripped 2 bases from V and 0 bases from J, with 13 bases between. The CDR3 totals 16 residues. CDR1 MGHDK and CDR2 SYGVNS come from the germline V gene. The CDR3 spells CASSEVGAGVNTEAFF. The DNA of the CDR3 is TGTGCCAGCAGTGAAGTAGGGGCAGGGGTGAACACTGAAGCTTTCTTT.

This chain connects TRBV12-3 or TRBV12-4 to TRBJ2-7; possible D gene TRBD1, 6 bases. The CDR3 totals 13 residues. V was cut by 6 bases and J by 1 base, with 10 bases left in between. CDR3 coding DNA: TGTGCCAGCAGGAAACAGGGATCCTACGAGCAGTACTTC. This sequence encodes CASRKQGSYEQYF.

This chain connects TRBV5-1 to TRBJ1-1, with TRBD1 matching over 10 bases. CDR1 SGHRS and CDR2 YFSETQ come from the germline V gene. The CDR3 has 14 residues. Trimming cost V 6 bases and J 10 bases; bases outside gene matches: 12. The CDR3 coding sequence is TGCGCCAGCAAACTTGGACGACAGGGGGCGAGAGCTTTCTTT. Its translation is CASKLGRQGARAFF.

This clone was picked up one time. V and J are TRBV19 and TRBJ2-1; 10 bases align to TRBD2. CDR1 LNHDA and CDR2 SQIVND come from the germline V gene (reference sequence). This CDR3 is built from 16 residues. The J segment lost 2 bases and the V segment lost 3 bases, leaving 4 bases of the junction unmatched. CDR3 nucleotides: TGTGCCAGTAGTATGAGTAGCGGGAGGACCTACAATGAGCAGTTCTTC. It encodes CASSMSSGRTYNEQFF.

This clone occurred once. The CDR3 region is CASSHEGGSLDNTGELFF. CDR3 DNA sequence: TGTGCCAGCAGCCATGAGGGAGGCTCACTTGATAACACCGGGGAGCTGTTTTTT. The rearrangement joins TRBV4-2 to TRBJ2-2; a weak D match, TRBD2 (6 bases). Germline V lookup: CDR1 LGHNA, CDR2 YNFKEQ. CDR3 length equals 18 residues. Trimming left V 3 bases short and J 2 bases short, with 19 bases between.

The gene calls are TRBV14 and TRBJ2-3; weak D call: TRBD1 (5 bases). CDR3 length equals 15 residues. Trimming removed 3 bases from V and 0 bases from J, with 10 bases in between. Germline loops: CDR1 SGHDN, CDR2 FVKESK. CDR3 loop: CASSHTGPSTDTQYF. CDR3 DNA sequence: TGTGCCAGCAGCCATACAGGCCCTAGCACAGATACGCAGTATTTT.

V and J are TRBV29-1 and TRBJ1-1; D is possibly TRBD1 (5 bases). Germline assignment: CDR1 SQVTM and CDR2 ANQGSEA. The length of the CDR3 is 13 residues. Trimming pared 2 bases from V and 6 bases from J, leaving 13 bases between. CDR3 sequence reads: CSVESGAEAEAFF. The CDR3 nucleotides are TGCAGCGTTGAAAGTGGGGCTGAAGCTGAAGCTTTCTTT.

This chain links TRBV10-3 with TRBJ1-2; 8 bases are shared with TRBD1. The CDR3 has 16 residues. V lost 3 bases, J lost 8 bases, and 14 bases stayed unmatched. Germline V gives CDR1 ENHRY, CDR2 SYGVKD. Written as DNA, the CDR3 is TGTGCCATCAGTGAATCAGGGGGCAGGTATTCCTACGGCTACACCTTC. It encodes CAISESGGRYSYGYTF.

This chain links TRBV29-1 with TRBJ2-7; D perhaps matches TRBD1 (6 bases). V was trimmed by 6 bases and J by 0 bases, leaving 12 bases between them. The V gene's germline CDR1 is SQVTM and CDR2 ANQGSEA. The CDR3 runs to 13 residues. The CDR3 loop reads CSVARQDSYEQYF. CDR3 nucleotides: TGCAGCGTCGCCAGACAGGACTCCTACGAGCAGTACTTC.

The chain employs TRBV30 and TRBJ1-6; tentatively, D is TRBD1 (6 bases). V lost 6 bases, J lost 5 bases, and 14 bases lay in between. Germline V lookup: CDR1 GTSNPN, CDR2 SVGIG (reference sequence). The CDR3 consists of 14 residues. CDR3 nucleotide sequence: TGTGCCTGTTCCCTACAGGGAAATAATTCACCCCTCCACTTT. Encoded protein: CACSLQGNNSPLHF.

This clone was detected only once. In DNA, the CDR3 is TGTGCCAGCAGCCCCGATCTCGGGACCGGGGAGCTGTTTTTT. Translating it yields CASSPDLGTGELFF. The V and J genes are TRBV14 and TRBJ2-2, with unresolved D. Germline CDR1 SGHDN, CDR2 FVKESK. This CDR3 is 14 amino acids long. V was pared by 4 bases and J by 5 bases, with 11 bases between.

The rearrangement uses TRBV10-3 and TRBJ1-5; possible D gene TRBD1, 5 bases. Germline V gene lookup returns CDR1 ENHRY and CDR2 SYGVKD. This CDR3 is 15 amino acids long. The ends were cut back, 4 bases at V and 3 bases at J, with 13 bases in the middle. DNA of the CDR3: TGTGCCATCAGTGTTCGACCAGGGAACAATCAGCCCCAGCATTTT. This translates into CAISVRPGNNQPQHF.

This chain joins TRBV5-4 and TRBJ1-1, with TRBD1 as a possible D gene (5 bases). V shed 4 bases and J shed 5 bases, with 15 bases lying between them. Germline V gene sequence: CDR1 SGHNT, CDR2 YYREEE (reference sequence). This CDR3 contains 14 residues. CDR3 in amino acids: CASSPAGGGTEAFF. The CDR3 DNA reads TGTGCCAGCAGCCCCGCCGGGGGAGGAACTGAAGCTTTCTTT.

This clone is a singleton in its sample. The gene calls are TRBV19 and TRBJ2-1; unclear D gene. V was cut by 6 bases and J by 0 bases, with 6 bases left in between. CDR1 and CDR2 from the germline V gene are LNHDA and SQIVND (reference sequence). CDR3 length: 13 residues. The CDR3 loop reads CASRMSSYNEQFF. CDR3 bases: TGTGCCAGTAGGATGAGCTCCTACAATGAGCAGTTCTTC.

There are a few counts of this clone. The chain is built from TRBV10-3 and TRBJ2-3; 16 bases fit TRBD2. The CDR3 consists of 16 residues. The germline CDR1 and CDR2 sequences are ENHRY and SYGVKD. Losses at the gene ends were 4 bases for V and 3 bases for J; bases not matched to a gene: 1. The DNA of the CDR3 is TGTGCCATCAGTGGGGGACTAGCGGGAGGGACAGATACGCAGTATTTT. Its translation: CAISGGLAGGTDTQYF.

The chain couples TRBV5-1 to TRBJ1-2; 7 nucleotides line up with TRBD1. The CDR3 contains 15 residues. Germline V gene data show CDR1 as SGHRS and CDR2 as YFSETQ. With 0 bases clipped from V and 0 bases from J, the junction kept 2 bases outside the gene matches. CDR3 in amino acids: CASSLGDRPNYGYTF. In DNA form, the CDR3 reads TGCGCCAGCAGCTTGGGGGACAGACCTAACTATGGCTACACCTTC. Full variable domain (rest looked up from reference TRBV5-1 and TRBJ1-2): KAGVTQTPRYLIKTRGQQVTLSCSPISGHRSVSWYQQTPGQGLQFLFEYFSETQRNKGNFPGRFSGRQFSNSRSEMNVSTLELGDSALYLCASSLGDRPNYGYTFGSGTRLTVV.

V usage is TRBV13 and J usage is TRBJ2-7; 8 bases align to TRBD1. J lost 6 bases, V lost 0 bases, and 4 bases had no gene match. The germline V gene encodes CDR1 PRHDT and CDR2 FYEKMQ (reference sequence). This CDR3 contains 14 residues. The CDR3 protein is CASSLGLQGVEQYF. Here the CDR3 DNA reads TGTGCCAGCAGCTTAGGACTACAGGGGGTCGAGCAGTACTTC.

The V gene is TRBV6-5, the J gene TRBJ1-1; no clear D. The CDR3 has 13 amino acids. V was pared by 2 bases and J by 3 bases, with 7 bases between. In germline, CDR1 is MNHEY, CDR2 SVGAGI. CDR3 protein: CASSYASDTEAFF. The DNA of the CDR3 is TGTGCCAGCAGTTACGCTTCGGACACTGAAGCTTTCTTT.

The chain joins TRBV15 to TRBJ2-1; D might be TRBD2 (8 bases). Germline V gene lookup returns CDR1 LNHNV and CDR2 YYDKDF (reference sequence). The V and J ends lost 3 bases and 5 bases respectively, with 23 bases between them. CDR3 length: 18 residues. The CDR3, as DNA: TGTGCCACCAGCAGCGACAGGGTGGGGACTAGAGTTAACAATGAGCAGTTCTTC. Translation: CATSSDRVGTRVNNEQFF.

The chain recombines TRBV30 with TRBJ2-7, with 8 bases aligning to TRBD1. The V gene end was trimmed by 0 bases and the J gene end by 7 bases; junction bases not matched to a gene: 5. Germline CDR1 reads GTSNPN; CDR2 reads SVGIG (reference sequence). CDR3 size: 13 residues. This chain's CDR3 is CAWSVSRGQEQYF. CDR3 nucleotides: TGTGCCTGGAGTGTAAGCAGGGGGCAAGAGCAGTACTTC.

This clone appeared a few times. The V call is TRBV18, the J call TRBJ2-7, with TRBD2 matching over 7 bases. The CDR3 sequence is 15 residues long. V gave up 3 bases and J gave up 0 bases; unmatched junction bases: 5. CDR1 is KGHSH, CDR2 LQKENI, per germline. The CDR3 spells CASSPGGRGSYEQYF. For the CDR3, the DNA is TGTGCCAGCTCACCGGGAGGGAGAGGCTCCTACGAGCAGTACTTC.

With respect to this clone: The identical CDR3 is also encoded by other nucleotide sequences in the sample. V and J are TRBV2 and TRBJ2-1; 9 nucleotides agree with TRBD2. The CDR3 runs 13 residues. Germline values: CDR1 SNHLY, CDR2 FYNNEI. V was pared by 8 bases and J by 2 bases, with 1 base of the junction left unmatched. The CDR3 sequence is CASLAGTYNEQFF. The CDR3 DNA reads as TGTGCCAGCCTAGCGGGAACCTACAATGAGCAGTTCTTC.

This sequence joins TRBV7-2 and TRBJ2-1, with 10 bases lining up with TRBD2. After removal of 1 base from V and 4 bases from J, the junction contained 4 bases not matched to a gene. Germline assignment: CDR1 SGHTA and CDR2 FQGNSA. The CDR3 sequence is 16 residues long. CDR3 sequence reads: CASSLVSSGGYNEQFF. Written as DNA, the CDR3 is TGTGCCAGCAGCTTAGTATCTAGCGGGGGATACAATGAGCAGTTCTTC. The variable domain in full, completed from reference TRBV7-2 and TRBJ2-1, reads GAGVSQSPSNKVTEKGKDVELRCDPISGHTALYWYRQSLGQGLEFLIYFQGNSAPDKSGLPSDRFSAERTGGSVSTLTIQRTQQEDSAVYLCASSLVSSGGYNEQFFGPGTRLTVL.

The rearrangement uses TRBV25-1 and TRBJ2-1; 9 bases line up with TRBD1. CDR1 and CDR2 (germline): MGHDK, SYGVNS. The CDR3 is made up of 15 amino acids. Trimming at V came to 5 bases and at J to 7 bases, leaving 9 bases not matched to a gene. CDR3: CASSPRDRDWNEQFF. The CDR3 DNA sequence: TGTGCCAGCAGTCCGCGGGACAGGGATTGGAATGAGCAGTTCTTC.

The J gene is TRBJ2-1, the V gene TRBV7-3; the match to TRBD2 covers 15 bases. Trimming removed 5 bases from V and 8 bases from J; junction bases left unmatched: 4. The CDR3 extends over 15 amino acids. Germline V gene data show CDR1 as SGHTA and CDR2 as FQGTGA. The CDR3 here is CASSSGLAGGHEQFF. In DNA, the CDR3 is TGTGCCAGCAGCAGTGGACTAGCGGGAGGGCATGAGCAGTTCTTC.

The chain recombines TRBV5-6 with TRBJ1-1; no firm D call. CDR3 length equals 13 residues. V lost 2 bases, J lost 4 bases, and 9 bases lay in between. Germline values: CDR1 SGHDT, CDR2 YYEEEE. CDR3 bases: TGTGCCAGCAGCTTTATTCCGGGCACTGAAGCTTTCTTT. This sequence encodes CASSFIPGTEAFF.

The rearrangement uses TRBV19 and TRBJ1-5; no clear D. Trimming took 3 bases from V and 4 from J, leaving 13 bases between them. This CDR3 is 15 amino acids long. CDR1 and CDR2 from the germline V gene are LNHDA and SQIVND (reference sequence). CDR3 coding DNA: TGTGCCAGTAGTATTTTGGGAGTATCAAATCAGCCCCAGCATTTT. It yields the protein CASSILGVSNQPQHF.

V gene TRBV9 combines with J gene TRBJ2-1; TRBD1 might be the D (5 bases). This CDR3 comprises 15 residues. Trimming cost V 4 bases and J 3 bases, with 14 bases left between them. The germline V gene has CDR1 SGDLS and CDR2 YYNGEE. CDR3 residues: CASSRQLVGYNEQFF. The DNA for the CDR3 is TGTGCCAGCAGCCGACAGTTAGTCGGCTACAATGAGCAGTTCTTC.

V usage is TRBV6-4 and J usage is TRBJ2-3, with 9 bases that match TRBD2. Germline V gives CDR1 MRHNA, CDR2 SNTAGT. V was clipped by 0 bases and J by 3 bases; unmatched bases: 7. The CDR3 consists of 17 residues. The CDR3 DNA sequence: TGTGCCAGCAGTGACTCCCCAGCGGGAGGTGGTACAGATACGCAGTATTTT. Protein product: CASSDSPAGGGTDTQYF.